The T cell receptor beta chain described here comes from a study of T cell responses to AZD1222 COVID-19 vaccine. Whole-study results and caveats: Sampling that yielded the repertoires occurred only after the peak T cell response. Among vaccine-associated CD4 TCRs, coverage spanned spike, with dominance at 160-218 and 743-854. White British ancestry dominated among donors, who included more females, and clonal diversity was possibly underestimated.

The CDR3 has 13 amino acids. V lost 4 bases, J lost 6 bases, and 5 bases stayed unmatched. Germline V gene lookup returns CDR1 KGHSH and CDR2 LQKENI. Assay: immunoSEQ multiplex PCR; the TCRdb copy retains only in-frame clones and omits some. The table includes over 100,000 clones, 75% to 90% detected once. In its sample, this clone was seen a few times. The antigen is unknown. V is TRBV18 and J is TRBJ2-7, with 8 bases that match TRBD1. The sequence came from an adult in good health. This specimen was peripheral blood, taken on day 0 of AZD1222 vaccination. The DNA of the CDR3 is TGTGCCAGCTCACAGGACAGGGCTATCGAGCAGTACTTC. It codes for CASSQDRAIEQYF.